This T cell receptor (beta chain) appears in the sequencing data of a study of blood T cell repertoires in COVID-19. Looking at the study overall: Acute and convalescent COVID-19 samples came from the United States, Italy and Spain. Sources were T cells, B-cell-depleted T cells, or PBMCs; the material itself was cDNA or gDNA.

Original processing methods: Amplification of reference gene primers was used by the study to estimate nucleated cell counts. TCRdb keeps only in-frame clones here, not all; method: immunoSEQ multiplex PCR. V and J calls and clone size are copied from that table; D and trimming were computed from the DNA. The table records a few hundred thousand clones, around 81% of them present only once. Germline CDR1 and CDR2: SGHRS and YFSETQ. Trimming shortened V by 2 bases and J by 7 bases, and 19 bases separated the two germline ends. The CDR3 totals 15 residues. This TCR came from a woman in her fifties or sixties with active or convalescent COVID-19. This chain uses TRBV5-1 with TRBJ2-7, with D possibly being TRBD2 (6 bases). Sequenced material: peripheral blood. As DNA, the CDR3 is TGCGCCAGCAGCTTTACTAGCCCTTCACTCGGGGAGCAGTACTTC. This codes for CASSFTSPSLGEQYF.